The 8 T cell receptor beta chains reported below all come from one sample, sequenced in a study of T cells in Graves' hyperthyroidism and ophthalmopathy (dated by TCRdb to between 2018 and 2020). Libraries came from multiplex PCR. For sequencing, an Illumina HiSeq 2000 was employed. The TCR beta CDR3 regions were amplified from the RNA transcripts. The first round of RT-PCR for the TCR CDR3 was performed with the HTBI primer set and the Qiagen OneStep RT-PCR kit. TCRdb reran the public reads through fastp at Q25 and MiXCR, keeping productive beta chains. When rows share a CDR3 protein, they turn into one entry using the most common DNA and genes. This sample is represented by about 560,000 distinct CDR3 sequences; less than 15% of them were singletons. The ten largest clones add up to approximately 15% of the sample. Source material: blood. The source is a woman aged 35 to 49 with Graves' hyperthyroidism.

The chain recombines TRBV6-2 or TRBV6-3 with TRBJ2-7; unclear D gene. V lost 5 bases and J lost 1, with 6 bases in between. The germline gives CDR1 MNHEY, CDR2 SVGEGT. The length of the CDR3 is 12 residues. CDR3 nucleotide sequence: TGTGCCAGCAGTATAGGGTCCTACGAGCAGTACTTC. It codes for CASSIGSYEQYF.

This clonotype was picked up many times. The gene calls are TRBV28 and TRBJ1-1; D is unclear. Trimming cost V 6 bases and J 1 base, with 12 bases left between them. CDR1 and CDR2 (germline): MDHEN, SYDVKM. This CDR3 region has 14 residues. CDR3 sequence reads: CASSPRTSNTEAFF. The CDR3 region has the DNA TGTGCCAGCAGCCCGAGGACTTCGAACACTGAAGCTTTCTTT.

There are many counts of this clonotype. The chain links TRBV20-1 to TRBJ2-5; 15 nucleotides line up with TRBD2. CDR3 length: 16 amino acids. The germline V gene has CDR1 DFQATT and CDR2 SNEGSKA (reference sequence). Losses at the gene ends were 7 bases for V and 5 bases for J; bases not matched to a gene: 11. This CDR3 reads CSGGTSGRTPGETQYF. The CDR3 DNA is TGCAGTGGGGGGACTAGCGGGAGGACGCCGGGGGAGACCCAGTACTTC.

This clonotype was seen many times. This chain connects TRBV6-2 or TRBV6-3 to TRBJ1-1; no definite D call. Germline loops: CDR1 MNHEY, CDR2 SVGEGT. This CDR3 has 18 residues. V gave up 0 bases and J gave up 0 bases, with 17 bases separating them. The CDR3 loop reads CASSYSRSQPIMNTEAFF. The DNA of the CDR3 is TGTGCCAGCAGTTACTCGAGGAGTCAGCCGATAATGAACACTGAAGCTTTCTTT.

This clonotype was observed a few times. This rearrangement joins TRBV28 to TRBJ2-1; perhaps TRBD2 as D (7 bases). CDR3 length: 16 residues. Trimming pared 6 bases from V and 9 bases from J, leaving 24 bases between. The germline V gene encodes CDR1 MDHEN and CDR2 SYDVKM. The CDR3 sequence: CASRGASGLGLAEQFF. The CDR3 DNA reads as TGTGCCAGCAGGGGGGCTAGCGGACTTGGGTTGGCTGAGCAGTTCTTC. Full variable domain (rest looked up from reference TRBV28 and TRBJ2-1): DVKVTQSSRYLVKRTGEKVFLECVQDMDHENMFWYRQDPGLGLRLIYFSYDVKMKEKGDIPEGYSVSREKKERFSLILESASTNQTSMYLCASRGASGLGLAEQFFGPGTRLTVL.

This clonotype was counted between two and nine times. The gene calls are TRBV12-3 or TRBV12-4 and TRBJ1-2; TRBD1 matches 9 bases. The junction had 5 bases not matched to a gene; V was cut back by 4 bases and J by 5 bases. The CDR3 is made up of 14 amino acids. This chain's CDR3 is CASSSQGAEYGYTF. The CDR3 nucleotides read TGTGCCAGCAGTTCACAGGGGGCGGAATATGGCTACACCTTC.

This chain links TRBV12-3 or TRBV12-4 with TRBJ2-6, with D tentatively TRBD2 (6 bases). The CDR3 runs to 15 residues. V dropped 3 bases and J dropped 2 bases, with 8 bases sitting between them. CDR3 residues: CASSFAGTGANVLTF. DNA of the CDR3: TGTGCCAGCAGTTTTGCGGGGACTGGGGCCAACGTCCTGACTTTC.

This clonotype was detected ten times or more. The rearrangement joins TRBV12-3 or TRBV12-4 to TRBJ1-5; D possibly corresponds to TRBD1 (5 bases). The V end was cut by 5 bases, the J end by 3 bases, with 8 bases between. The length of the CDR3 is 13 residues. CDR3 DNA: TGTGCCAGCAGTCAGGGAATCAATCAGCCCCAGCATTTT. It codes for CASSQGINQPQHF.